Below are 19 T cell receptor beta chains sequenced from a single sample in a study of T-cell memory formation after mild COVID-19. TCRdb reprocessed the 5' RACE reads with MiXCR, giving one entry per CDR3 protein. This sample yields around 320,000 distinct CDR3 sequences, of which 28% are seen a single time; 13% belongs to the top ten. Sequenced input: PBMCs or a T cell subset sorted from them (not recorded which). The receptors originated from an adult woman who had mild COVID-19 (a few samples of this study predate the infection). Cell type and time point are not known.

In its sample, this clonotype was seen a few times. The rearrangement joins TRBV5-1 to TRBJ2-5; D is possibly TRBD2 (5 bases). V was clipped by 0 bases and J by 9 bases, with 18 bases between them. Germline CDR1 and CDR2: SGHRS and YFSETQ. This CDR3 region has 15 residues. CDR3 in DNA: TGCGCCAGCAGCTTGGATGGAGGACCCCGCATGGCCCAGTACTTC. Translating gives CASSLDGGPRMAQYF.

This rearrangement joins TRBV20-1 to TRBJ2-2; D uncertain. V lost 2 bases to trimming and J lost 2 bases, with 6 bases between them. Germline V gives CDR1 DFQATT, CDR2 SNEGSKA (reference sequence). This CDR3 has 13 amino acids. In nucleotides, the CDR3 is TGCAGTGCTAGACTGCTAAACACCGGGGAGCTGTTTTTT. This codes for CSARLLNTGELFF.

In nucleotides, the CDR3 is TGCGCCAGCAGCCAACAGGGGAATCAGCCCCAGCATTTT. Translating gives CASSQQGNQPQHF. The genes are TRBV4-3 and TRBJ1-5; D might be TRBD1 (6 bases). Germline V gives CDR1 LGHNA, CDR2 YSLEER. The CDR3 is 13 amino acids. Trimming pared 2 bases from V and 4 bases from J, leaving 6 bases between.

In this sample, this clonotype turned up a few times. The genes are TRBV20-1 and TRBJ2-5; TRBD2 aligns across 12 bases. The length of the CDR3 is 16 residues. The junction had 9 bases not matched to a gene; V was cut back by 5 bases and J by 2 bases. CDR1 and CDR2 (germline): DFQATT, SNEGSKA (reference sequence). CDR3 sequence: CSAWAGLAGMQETQYF. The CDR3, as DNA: TGCAGTGCTTGGGCTGGACTAGCGGGGATGCAAGAGACCCAGTACTTC.

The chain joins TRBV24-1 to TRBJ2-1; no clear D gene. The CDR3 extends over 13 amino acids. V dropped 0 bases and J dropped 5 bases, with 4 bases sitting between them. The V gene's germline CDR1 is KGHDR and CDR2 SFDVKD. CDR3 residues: CATSDLSHNEQFF. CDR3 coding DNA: TGTGCCACCAGTGATTTGTCCCACAATGAGCAGTTCTTC.

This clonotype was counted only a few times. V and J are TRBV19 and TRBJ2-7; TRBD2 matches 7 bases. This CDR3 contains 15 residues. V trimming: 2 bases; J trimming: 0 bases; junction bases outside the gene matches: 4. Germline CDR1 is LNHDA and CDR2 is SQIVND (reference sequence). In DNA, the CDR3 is TGTGCCAGTAGTATATTACTAGCGCCCTCCTACGAGCAGTACTTC. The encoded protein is CASSILLAPSYEQYF.

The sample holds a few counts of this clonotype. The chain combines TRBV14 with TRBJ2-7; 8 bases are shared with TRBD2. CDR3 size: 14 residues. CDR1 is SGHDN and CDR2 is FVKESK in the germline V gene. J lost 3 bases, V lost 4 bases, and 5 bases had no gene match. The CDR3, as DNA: TGTGCCAGCAGCCCGGGACTAGGGGTCTACGAGCAGTACTTC. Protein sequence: CASSPGLGVYEQYF.

CDR3 sequence: CASSLEAGTLEQYF. For the CDR3, the DNA is TGCGCCAGCAGCTTGGAGGCAGGGACTCTCGAGCAGTACTTC. V gene TRBV5-1 combines with J gene TRBJ2-7, with D tentatively TRBD2 (6 bases). Trimming left V 0 bases short and J 6 bases short, with 13 bases between. Germline CDR1 SGHRS, CDR2 YFSETQ. There are 14 residues in the CDR3.

The CDR3 DNA reads TGTGCCAGCAGCCCACTCTGGAACAATGAGCAGTTCTTC. Protein: CASSPLWNNEQFF. The chain links TRBV5-5 to TRBJ2-1; D remains ambiguous. Per the germline V gene, CDR1 is SGHKS and CDR2 is YYEKEE (reference sequence). Deletions cut 4 bases from V and 5 bases from J, with 10 bases between. The CDR3 is made up of 13 amino acids.

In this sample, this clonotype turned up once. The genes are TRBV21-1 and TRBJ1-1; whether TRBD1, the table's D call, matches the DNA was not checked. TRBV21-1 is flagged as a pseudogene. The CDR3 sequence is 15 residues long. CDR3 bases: TGTGCCAGCAGCCCCCCGACAGGTGAATTGGCTGAAGCTTTCTTT. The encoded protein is CASSPPTGELAEAFF.

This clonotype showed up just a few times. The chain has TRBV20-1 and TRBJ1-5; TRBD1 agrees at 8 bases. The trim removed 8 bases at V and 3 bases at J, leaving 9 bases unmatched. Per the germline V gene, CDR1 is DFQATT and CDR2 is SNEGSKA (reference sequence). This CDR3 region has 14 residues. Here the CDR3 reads CSFPRQGNNQPQHF. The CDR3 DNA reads TGCAGTTTTCCCCGACAGGGGAACAATCAGCCCCAGCATTTT.

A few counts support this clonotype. The CDR3 DNA reads as TGTGCCACCAGCAGAGACCGGGACCGCATAGATGAGCAGTTCTTC. It encodes CATSRDRDRIDEQFF. The chain couples TRBV15 to TRBJ2-1; possibly TRBD1 or TRBD2 for D (5 bases each). V lost 0 bases to trimming and J lost 8 bases, with 14 bases between them. CDR3 size: 15 residues. From germline, CDR1 is LNHNV and CDR2 YYDKDF (reference sequence).

The CDR3 spells CSASLTRGGRARLTDTQYF. Here the CDR3 DNA reads TGCAGTGCTAGCCTAACTAGGGGCGGGAGGGCCAGGCTCACAGATACGCAGTATTTT. This chain joins TRBV20-1 and TRBJ2-3; 9 bases agree with TRBD2. The CDR3 has 19 amino acids. V shed 3 bases, J shed 2 bases, and the junction held 18 bases outside the gene matches. CDR1 and CDR2 (germline): DFQATT, SNEGSKA (reference sequence).

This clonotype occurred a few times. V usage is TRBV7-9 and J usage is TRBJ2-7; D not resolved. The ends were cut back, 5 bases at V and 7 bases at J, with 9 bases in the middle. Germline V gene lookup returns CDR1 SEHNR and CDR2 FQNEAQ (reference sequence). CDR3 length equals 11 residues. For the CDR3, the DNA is TGTGCCAGCAGCCCTGGTCAAGAGCAGTACTTC. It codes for CASSPGQEQYF. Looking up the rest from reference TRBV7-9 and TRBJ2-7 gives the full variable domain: DTGVSQNPRHKITKRGQNVTFRCDPISEHNRLYWYRQTLGQGPEFLTYFQNEAQLEKSRLLSDRFSAERPKGSFSTLEIQRTEQGDSAMYLCASSPGQEQYFGPGTRLTVT.

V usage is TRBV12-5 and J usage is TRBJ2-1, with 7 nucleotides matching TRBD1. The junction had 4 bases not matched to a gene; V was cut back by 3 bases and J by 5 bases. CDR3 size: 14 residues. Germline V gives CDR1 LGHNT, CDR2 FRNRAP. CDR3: CASGFGTAHNEQFF. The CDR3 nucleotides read TGTGCTAGTGGTTTCGGGACAGCCCACAATGAGCAGTTCTTC.

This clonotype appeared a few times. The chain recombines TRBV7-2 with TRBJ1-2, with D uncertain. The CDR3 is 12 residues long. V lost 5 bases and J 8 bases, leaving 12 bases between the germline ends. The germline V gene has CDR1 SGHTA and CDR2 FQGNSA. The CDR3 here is CASSLLSRGYTF. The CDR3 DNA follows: TGTGCCAGCAGCCTACTATCCCGCGGCTACACCTTC.

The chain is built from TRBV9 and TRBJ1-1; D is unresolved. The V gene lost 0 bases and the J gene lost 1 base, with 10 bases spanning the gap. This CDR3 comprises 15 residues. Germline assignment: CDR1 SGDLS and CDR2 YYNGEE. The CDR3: CASSVEARGNTEAFF. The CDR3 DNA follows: TGTGCCAGCAGCGTAGAAGCCAGAGGGAACACTGAAGCTTTCTTT.

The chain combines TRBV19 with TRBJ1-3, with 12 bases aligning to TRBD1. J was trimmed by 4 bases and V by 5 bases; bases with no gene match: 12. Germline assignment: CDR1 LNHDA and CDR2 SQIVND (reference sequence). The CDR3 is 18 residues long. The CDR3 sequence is CASSPGTGGALSGNTIYF. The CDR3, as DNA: TGTGCCAGTAGTCCGGGGACAGGGGGCGCGTTGTCAGGAAACACCATATATTTT.

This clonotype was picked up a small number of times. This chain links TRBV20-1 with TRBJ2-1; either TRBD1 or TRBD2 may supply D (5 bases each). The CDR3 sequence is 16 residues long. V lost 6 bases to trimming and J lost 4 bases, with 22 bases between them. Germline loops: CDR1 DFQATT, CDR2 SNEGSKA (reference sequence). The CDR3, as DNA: TGCAGTGCCCCCGGAAGGGGACCCATGTCGTACAATGAGCAGTTCTTC. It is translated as CSAPGRGPMSYNEQFF.